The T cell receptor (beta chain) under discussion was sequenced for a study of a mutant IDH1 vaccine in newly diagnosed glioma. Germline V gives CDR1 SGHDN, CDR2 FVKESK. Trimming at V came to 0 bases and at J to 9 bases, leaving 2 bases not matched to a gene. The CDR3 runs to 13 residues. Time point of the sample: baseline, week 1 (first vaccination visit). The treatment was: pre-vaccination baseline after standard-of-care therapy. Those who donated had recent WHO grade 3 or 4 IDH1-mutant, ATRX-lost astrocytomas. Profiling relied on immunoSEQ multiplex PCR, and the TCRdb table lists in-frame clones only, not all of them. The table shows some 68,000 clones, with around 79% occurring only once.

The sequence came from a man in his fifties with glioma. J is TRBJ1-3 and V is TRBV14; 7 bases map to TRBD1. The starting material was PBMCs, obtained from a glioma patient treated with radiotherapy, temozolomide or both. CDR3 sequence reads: CASSQDSGGTIYF. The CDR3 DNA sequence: TGTGCCAGCAGCCAAGATTCAGGGGGCACCATATATTTT.